These T cell receptor beta chains were read from a single sample in a study of T cells after yellow fever vaccination. One entry per CDR3 protein, called by TCRdb with MiXCR from the 5' RACE reads. Here the sample spans 550,000 or so distinct CDR3 sequences, 15% to 20% being singletons. The source was PBMCs, collected 15 days after the yellow fever booster vaccination. Every receptor here comes from a young man who received the YFV17D yellow fever vaccine. Both conserved end residues are part of each CDR3. A D gene is named only where the DNA matches it firmly. Clone size appears in some rows only: once, few, many, or a class for an expanded clone.

clone_size j_call v_call d_call cdr3_aa cdr3_nt
many TRBJ2-5 TRBV9 NA CASSKLLGTQYF TGTGCCAGCAGCAAACTTCTCGGGACCCAGTACTTC
NA TRBJ2-1 TRBV24-1 NA CATSDSAEHTNEQFF TGTGCCACCAGTGATTCAGCAGAGCATACGAATGAGCAGTTCTTC
NA TRBJ2-4 TRBV6-1 NA CASKDSGRSQNIQYF TGTGCCAGCAAAGACTCGGGTCGGTCACAAAACATTCAGTACTTC
few TRBJ2-5 TRBV7-2 NA CASSSRRQYQETQYF TGTGCCAGCAGCTCGAGACGGCAGTACCAAGAGACCCAGTACTTC
few TRBJ2-7 TRBV5-4 TRBD1 CASSAWTGSEQYF TGTGCCAGCAGCGCCTGGACAGGGAGCGAGCAGTACTTC
NA TRBJ2-7 TRBV6-1 NA CASSELPDSEQYF TGTGCCAGCAGTGAACTGCCGGACAGCGAGCAGTACTTC
many TRBJ2-3 TRBV7-2 NA CASSLRDTQYF TGTGCCAGCAGTTTAAGGGATACGCAGTATTTT
few TRBJ2-1 TRBV20-1 TRBD2 CSALIGTSYNEQFF TGCAGTGCTCTAATCGGGACTAGCTACAATGAGCAGTTCTTC
NA TRBJ1-1 TRBV5-4 NA CASSPKEGNTEAFF TGTGCCAGCAGCCCTAAGGAGGGGAACACTGAAGCTTTCTTT
NA TRBJ1-3 TRBV3-1 NA CASSITLQGPGNTIYF TGTGCCAGCAGCATCACGTTACAGGGTCCTGGAAACACCATATATTTT
NA TRBJ1-1 TRBV18 TRBD1 CASSPPDRSNTEAFF TGTGCCAGCTCACCACCGGACAGGTCGAACACTGAAGCTTTCTTT
NA TRBJ1-1 TRBV6-1 NA CASSRRQAPAMNTEAFF TGTGCCAGCAGTCGTCGACAGGCCCCGGCCATGAACACTGAAGCTTTCTTT
NA TRBJ2-5 TRBV7-2 NA CASATGSETQYF TGTGCCAGCGCGACTGGGTCGGAGACCCAGTACTTC
NA TRBJ2-7 TRBV7-9 TRBD1 CASSLLGRGGPSYEQYF TGTGCCAGCAGCTTATTGGGAAGAGGGGGCCCCTCCTACGAGCAGTACTTC
NA TRBJ2-7 TRBV10-3 NA CAISDDETYEQYF TGTGCCATCAGTGACGACGAGACCTACGAGCAGTACTTC
NA TRBJ2-7 TRBV27 NA CASRAGPPYEQYF TGTGCCAGCAGAGCAGGGCCCCCCTACGAGCAGTACTTC
few TRBJ2-2 TRBV5-1 TRBD2 CAGARGSNTGELFF TGCGCAGGAGCGCGGGGGTCGAACACCGGGGAGCTGTTTTTT
few TRBJ2-5 TRBV20-1 TRBD1 CSAKTGEETQYF TGCAGTGCCAAGACAGGGGAAGAGACCCAGTACTTC
NA TRBJ2-7 TRBV7-9 NA CASSLTVSHEQYF TGTGCCAGCAGCTTAACAGTCTCCCACGAGCAGTACTTC
once TRBJ1-6 TRBV20-1 NA CSARVSGDGPLHF TGCAGTGCTAGAGTTTCCGGGGACGGGCCCCTCCACTTT
NA TRBJ1-2 TRBV7-2 NA CASSPYGEAQYGYTF TGTGCCAGCAGCCCCTATGGGGAGGCTCAGTATGGCTACACCTTC
few TRBJ2-1 TRBV27 NA CASSRGIYNEQFF TGTGCCAGCAGTAGGGGTATCTACAATGAGCAGTTCTTC
few TRBJ2-2 TRBV4-3 NA CASSLERGAGELFF TGCGCCAGCAGTCTAGAAAGGGGGGCCGGGGAGCTGTTTTTT
NA TRBJ1-1 TRBV5-1 NA CASSTGAQGGEAFF TGCGCCAGCAGCACGGGGGCCCAGGGCGGTGAAGCTTTCTTT
NA TRBJ2-3 TRBV5-1 TRBD2 CASSFGTSGPPDTQYF TGCGCCAGCAGCTTCGGGACTAGCGGACCCCCGGATACGCAGTATTTT
NA TRBJ2-4 TRBV6-2/TRBV6-3 NA CASAMASPGPTWYF TGTGCCAGCGCCATGGCCTCTCCGGGACCGACCTGGTACTTC
NA TRBJ2-5 TRBV20-1 NA CSAPIGETQYF TGCAGTGCTCCCATTGGGGAGACCCAGTACTTC